This paragraph covers one TCR beta chain sequence. Its antigen is unidentified. Germline V gene sequence: CDR1 LGHNA, CDR2 YNFKEQ. V was cut by 5 bases and J by 2 bases, with 13 bases left in between. The CDR3 totals 14 residues. PCR used 60 Vbeta primers and 13 Jbeta primers. The protocol was immunoSEQ multiplex PCR, while the TCRdb copy is restricted to in-frame clones and leaves out a portion. The sample table sets out 150,000 or so clones. The record originates from a study of cytomegalovirus exposure and HLA in healthy donors. Findings and limits, study-wide: Rates of TCR association differed by HLA locus in a later analysis, with DRB1 highest and HLA-C lowest. Using the classifier, cytomegalovirus status was reportedly diagnosed with high specificity and sensitivity. TCR beta V- and J-gene trimming was later associated with a missense DCLRE1C variant.

Sequenced sample: PBMCs. The sequence came from a woman aged 45-65 years in good health and CMV-seronegative. The V call is TRBV4-2, the J call TRBJ2-7, with a possible D match to TRBD1 (5 bases). The CDR3 loop is CASSARQGAYEQYF. In DNA, the CDR3 is TGTGCCAGCAGCGCCCGGCAGGGCGCCTACGAGCAGTACTTC.